This T cell receptor beta chain is from a study of spatial heterogeneity in lung cancer. Study-level background: An average of more than ten raw reads was observed per unique TCR and UMI combination.

This CDR3 has 11 amino acids. Trimming stripped 5 bases from V and 9 bases from J, with 11 bases between. Looked up from germline, CDR1 is DFQATT and CDR2 is SNEGSKA (reference sequence). Time point here: sample taken at primary tumor resection. Whole RNA was taken from tumor, nontumor lung or frozen PBMC; it was then sequenced unsorted. Patients with untreated early-stage non-small cell lung cancer, numbering around 71, were the donors. TCR cDNA molecules each had a unique molecular identifier. TCRdb ran MiXCR on the 5' RACE reads and lists one entry per CDR3 protein. The repertoire holds 55,000 to 75,000 distinct CDR3 sequences, with roughly 7.9% as singletons.

The TCR was taken from a female donor with early-stage non-small cell lung cancer. This chain uses TRBV20-1 with TRBJ1-5, with D tentatively TRBD1 (5 bases). Sequenced material: PBMCs, taken at surgery. This chain's CDR3 is CSAGAFRPQHF. The CDR3 bases are TGCAGTGCTGGGGCCTTTCGGCCCCAGCATTTT.